This T cell receptor beta chain was found in a study of CD8 T cells in ankylosing spondylitis. Study findings and constraints: There was reportedly significant enrichment of clones that were disease-linked in matched ankylosing spondylitis synovial fluid. Before this, some motif variants had been reported in reactive arthritis synovial fluid and blood. A TCR beta motif of eight or nine highly homologous variants seemed to mark ankylosing spondylitis blood.

Using quantitative 5'-RACE with molecular barcodes, the authors made TCR beta libraries. Each CDR3 protein is one row after TCRdb ran MiXCR on the 5' RACE reads. Of approximately 300,000 distinct CDR3 sequences listed, about a fifth were seen once; the top ten hold 3.5%. This clonotype was counted a few times. Its antigen is still unknown. V was cut by 8 bases and J by 6 bases, with 11 bases left in between. The CDR3 is made up of 11 amino acids. In germline, CDR1 is SNHLY, CDR2 FYNNEI. The origin of this receptor is a female donor with ankylosing spondylitis or in good health (not recorded which). V and J are TRBV2 and TRBJ2-7; D uncertain. Sequences were obtained from blood, either unsorted or a sorted T cell fraction (not recorded which). DNA for the CDR3: TGTGCCAGCTCCCGCCCGGGCGAGCAGTACTTC. As protein: CASSRPGEQYF.